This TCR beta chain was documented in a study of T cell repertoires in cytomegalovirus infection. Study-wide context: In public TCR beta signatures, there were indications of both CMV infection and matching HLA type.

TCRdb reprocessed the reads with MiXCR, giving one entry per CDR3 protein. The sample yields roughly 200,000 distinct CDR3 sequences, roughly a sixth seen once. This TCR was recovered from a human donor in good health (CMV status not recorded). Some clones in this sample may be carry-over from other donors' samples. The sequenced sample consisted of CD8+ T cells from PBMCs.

The CDR3 sequence is CASSFVREGSYEQYF. CDR3 nucleotide sequence: TGTGCCAGCAGTTTCGTTCGTGAGGGCTCCTACGAGCAGTACTTC. This sequence joins TRBV28 and TRBJ2-7; possible D gene TRBD2, 5 bases. In germline, CDR1 is MDHEN, CDR2 SYDVKM. This CDR3 region has 15 residues. Trimming took 3 bases from V and 0 from J, leaving 12 bases between them.